This T cell receptor (beta chain) came from a study of T cell responses to AZD1222 COVID-19 vaccine. The V gene lost 5 bases and the J gene lost 1 base, with 21 bases spanning the gap. There are 18 residues in the CDR3. Germline loops: CDR1 SGHTA, CDR2 FQGNSA. TCRdb keeps only in-frame clones here, not all; method: immunoSEQ multiplex PCR. The table lists about 120,000 clones, around nine tenths of them singletons. This clone has more than one count but fewer than ten. This clonotype was sampled from an adult in good health. The source material was peripheral blood, sampled on day 0 of AZD1222 vaccination. This chain uses TRBV7-2 with TRBJ1-5; D not certain. The DNA of the CDR3 is TGTGCCAGCAGCCAATCGCTGCGGTGGTCGGGGAGCAATCAGCCCCAGCATTTT. This translates into CASSQSLRWSGSNQPQHF.